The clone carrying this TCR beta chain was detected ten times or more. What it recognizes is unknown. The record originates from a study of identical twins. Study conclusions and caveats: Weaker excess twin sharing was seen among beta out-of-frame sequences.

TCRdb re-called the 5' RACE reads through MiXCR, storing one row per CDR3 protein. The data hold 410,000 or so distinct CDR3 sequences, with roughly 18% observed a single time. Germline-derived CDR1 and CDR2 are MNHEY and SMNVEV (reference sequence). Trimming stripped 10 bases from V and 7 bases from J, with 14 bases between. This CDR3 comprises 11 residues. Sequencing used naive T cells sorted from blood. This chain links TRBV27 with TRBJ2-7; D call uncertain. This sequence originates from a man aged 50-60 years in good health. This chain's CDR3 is CANSADWEQYF. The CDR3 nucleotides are TGTGCCAATTCGGCCGACTGGGAGCAGTACTTC.